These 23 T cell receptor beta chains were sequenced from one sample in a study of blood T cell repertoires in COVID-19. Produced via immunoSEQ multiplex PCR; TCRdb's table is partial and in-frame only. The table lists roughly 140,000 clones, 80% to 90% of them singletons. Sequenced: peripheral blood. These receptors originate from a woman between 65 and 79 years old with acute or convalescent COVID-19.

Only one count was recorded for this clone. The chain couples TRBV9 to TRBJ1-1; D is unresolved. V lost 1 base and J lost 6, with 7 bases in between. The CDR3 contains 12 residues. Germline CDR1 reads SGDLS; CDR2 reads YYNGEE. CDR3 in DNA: TGTGCCAGCAGCGTACAGGATCCTGAAGCTTTCTTT. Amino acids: CASSVQDPEAFF.

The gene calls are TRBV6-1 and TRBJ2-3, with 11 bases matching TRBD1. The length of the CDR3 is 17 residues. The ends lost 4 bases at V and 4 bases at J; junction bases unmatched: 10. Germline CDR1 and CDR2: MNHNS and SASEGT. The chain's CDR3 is CASSGQDRGLGPDTQYF. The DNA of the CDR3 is TGTGCCAGCAGTGGGCAGGACAGGGGGCTAGGACCAGATACGCAGTATTTT.

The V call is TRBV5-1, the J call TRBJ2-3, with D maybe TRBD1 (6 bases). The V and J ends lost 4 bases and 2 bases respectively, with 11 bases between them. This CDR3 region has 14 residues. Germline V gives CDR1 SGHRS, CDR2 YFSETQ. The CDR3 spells CASSPGQITDTQYF. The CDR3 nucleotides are TGCGCCAGCAGCCCCGGACAGATCACAGATACGCAGTATTTT.

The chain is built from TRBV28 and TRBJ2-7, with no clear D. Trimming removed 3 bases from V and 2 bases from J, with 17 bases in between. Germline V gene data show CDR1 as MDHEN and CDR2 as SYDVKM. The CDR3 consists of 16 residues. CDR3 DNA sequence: TGTGCCAGCAGTTTGCGACTCCAGACCCTTACCTACGAGCAGTACTTC. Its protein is CASSLRLQTLTYEQYF.

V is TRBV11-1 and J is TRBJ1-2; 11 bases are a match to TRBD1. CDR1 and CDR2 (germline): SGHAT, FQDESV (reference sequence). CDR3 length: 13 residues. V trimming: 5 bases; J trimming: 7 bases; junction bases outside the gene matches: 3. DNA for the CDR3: TGTGCCAGCAGCCCCGGGACAGGGGGTGGCTACACCTTC. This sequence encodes CASSPGTGGGYTF. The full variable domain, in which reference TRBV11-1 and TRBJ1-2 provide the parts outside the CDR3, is EAEVAQSPRYKITEKSQAVAFWCDPISGHATLYWYRQILGQGPELLVQFQDESVVDDSQLPKDRFSAERLKGVDSTLKIQPAELGDSAMYLCASSPGTGGGYTFGSGTRLTVV.

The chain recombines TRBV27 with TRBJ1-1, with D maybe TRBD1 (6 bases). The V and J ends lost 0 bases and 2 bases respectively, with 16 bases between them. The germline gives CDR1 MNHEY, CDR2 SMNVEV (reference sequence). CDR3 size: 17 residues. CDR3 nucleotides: TGTGCCAGCAGTTTATCGGGGTGGGCAGGGGACAACACTGAAGCTTTCTTT. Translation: CASSLSGWAGDNTEAFF.

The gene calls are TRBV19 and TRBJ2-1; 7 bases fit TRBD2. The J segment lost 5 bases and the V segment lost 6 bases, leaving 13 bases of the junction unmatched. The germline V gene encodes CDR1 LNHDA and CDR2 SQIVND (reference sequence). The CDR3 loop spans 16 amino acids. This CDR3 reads CASRGGIRGRNNEQFF. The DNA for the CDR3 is TGTGCCAGTAGGGGGGGGATCCGGGGCCGGAACAATGAGCAGTTCTTC.

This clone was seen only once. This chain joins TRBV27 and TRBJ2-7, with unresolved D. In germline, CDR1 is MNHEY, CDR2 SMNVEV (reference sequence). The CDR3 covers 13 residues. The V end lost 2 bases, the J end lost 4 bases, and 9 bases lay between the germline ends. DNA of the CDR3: TGTGCCAGCAGTTTACTTGCCGGGTACGAGCAGTACTTC. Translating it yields CASSLLAGYEQYF.

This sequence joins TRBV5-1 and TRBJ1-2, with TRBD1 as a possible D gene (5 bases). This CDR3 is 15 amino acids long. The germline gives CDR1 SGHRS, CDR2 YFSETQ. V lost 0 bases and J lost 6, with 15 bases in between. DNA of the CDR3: TGCGCCAGCAGCTTGGCCGGGGTATCGGGGGATGGCTACACCTTC. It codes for CASSLAGVSGDGYTF.

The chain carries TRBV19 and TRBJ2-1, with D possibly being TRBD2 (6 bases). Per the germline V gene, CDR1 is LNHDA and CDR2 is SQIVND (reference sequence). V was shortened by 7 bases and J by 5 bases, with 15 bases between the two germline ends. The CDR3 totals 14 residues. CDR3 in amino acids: CASKTQAGNNEQFF. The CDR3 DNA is TGTGCCAGTAAAACGCAGGCGGGAAACAATGAGCAGTTCTTC.

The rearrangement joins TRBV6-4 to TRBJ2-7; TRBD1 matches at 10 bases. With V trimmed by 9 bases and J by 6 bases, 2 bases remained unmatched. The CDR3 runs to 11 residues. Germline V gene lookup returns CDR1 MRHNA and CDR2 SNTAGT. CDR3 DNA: TGTGCCAGAGACAGGGGGCGCGAGCAGTACGTC. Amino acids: CARDRGREQYV.

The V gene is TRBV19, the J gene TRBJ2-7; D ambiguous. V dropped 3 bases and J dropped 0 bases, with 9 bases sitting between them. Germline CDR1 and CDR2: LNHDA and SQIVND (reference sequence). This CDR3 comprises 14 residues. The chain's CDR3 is CASSISTFSYEQYF. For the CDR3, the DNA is TGTGCCAGTAGTATCTCGACATTCTCCTACGAGCAGTACTTC.

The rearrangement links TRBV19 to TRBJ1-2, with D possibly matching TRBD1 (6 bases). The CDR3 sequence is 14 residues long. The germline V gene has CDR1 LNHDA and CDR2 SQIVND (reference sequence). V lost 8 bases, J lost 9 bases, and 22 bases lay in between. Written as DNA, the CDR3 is TGTGCCAGTCCACATCCGGGACAAGGTCTCAGCTACACCTTC. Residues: CASPHPGQGLSYTF.

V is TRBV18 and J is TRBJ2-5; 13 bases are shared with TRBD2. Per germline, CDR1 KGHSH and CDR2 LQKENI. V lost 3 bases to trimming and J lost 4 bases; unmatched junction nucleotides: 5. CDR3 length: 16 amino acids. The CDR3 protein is CASSPPGLAGSETQYF. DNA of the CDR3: TGTGCCAGCTCACCCCCGGGACTAGCGGGGTCAGAGACCCAGTACTTC. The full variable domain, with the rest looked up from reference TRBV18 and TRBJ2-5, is NAGVMQNPRHLVRRRGQEARLRCSPMKGHSHVYWYRQLPEEGLKFMVYLQKENIIDESGMPKERFSAEFPKEGPSILRIQQVVRGDSAAYFCASSPPGLAGSETQYFGPGTRLLVL.

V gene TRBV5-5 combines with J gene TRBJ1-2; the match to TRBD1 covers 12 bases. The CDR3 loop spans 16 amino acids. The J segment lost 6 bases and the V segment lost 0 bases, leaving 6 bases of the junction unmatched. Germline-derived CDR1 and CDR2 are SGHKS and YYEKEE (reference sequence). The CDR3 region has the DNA TGTGCCAGCAGCTTGGGGGACAGGGGGCTATGGGATGGCTACACCTTC. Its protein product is CASSLGDRGLWDGYTF.

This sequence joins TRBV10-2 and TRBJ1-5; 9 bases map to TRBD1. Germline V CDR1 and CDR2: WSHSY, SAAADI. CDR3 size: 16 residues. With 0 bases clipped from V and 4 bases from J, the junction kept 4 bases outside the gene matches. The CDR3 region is CASSESGTGSNQPQHF. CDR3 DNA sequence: TGCGCCAGCAGTGAGTCGGGGACAGGGTCGAATCAGCCCCAGCATTTT.

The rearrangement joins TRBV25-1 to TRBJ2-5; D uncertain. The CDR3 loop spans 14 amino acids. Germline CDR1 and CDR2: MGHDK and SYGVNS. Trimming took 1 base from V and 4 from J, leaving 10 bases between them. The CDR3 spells CASSELGAIETQYF. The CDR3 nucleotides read TGTGCCAGCAGTGAATTAGGAGCAATAGAGACCCAGTACTTC. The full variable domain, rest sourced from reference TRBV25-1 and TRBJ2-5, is EADIYQTPRYLVIGTGKKITLECSQTMGHDKMYWYQQDPGMELHLIHYSYGVNSTEKGDLSSESTVSRIRTEHFPLTLESARPSHTSQYLCASSELGAIETQYFGPGTRLLVL.

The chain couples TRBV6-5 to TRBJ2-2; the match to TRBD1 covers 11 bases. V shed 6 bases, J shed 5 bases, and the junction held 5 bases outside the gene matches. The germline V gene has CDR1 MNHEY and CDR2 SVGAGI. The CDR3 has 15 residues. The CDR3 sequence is CASSRGQGATGELFF. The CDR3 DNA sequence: TGTGCCAGCAGCCGCGGACAGGGGGCGACCGGGGAGCTGTTTTTT.

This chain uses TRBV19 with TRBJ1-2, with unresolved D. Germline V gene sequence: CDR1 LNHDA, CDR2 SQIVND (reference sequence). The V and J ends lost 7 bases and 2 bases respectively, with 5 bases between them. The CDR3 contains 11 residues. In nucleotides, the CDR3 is TGTGCCAGTACTAGGAACTATGGCTACACCTTC. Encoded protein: CASTRNYGYTF. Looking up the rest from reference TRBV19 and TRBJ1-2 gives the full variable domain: DGGITQSPKYLFRKEGQNVTLSCEQNLNHDAMYWYRQDPGQGLRLIYYSQIVNDFQKGDIAEGYSVSREKKESFPLTVTSAQKNPTAFYLCASTRNYGYTFGSGTRLTVV.

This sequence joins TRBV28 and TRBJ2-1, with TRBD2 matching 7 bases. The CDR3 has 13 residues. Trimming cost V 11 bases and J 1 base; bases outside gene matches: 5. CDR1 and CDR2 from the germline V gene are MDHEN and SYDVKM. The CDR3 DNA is TGTGCCTCTGGGGGGGGATCCTACAATGAGCAGTTCTTC. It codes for CASGGGSYNEQFF. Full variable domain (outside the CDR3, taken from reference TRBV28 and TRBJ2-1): DVKVTQSSRYLVKRTGEKVFLECVQDMDHENMFWYRQDPGLGLRLIYFSYDVKMKEKGDIPEGYSVSREKKERFSLILESASTNQTSMYLCASGGGSYNEQFFGPGTRLTVL.

The DNA for the CDR3 is TGTGCCAGCAGTTACTGGGGGCAGGCCGGGGAGCTGTTTTTT. Amino acids: CASSYWGQAGELFF. The rearrangement links TRBV6-5 to TRBJ2-2, with a weak D call TRBD1 (6 bases). V lost 1 base and J lost 6, with 9 bases in between. From germline, CDR1 is MNHEY and CDR2 SVGAGI. This CDR3 region has 14 residues.

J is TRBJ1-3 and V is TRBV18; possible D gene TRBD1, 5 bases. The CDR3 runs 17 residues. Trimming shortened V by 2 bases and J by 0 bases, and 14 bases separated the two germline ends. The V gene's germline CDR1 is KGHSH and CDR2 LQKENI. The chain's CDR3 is CASSPTPLGASGNTIYF. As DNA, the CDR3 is TGTGCCAGCTCACCAACCCCCTTAGGGGCCTCTGGAAACACCATATATTTT.

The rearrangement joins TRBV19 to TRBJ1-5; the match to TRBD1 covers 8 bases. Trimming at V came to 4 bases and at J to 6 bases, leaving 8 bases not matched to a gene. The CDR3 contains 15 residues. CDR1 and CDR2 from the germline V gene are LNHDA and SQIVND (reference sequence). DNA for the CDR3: TGTGCCAGTAGTACGTTTGGACAGGGAGGTCAGCCCCAGCATTTT. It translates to CASSTFGQGGQPQHF. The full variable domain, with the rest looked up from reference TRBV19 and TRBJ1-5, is DGGITQSPKYLFRKEGQNVTLSCEQNLNHDAMYWYRQDPGQGLRLIYYSQIVNDFQKGDIAEGYSVSREKKESFPLTVTSAQKNPTAFYLCASSTFGQGGQPQHFGDGTRLSIL.